This entry describes one T cell receptor beta chain. Its cognate antigen is unknown. A sample-barcoded 5' primer and a J-beta primer mix were used in a second PCR of about 7 to 12 cycles. From the 5' RACE reads, TCRdb called clonotypes with MiXCR, one entry per CDR3 protein. This sample has fewer than 2 million distinct CDR3 sequences, with about two fifths found just once. CDR3 length: 15 amino acids. Germline CDR1 is ENHRY and CDR2 is SYGVKD. Between the trimmed V and J ends, which lost 3 bases and 1 base, there was a span of 12 bases. The data were taken from a study of blood T cells in healthy people across ages. General observations from the study: Bulk PBMC profiling left naive and antigen-experienced comparisons inconclusive. Unknown CMV status may confound age-related changes in expanded clones.

For every donor, a draw yielded 7.5 to 10 milliliters of peripheral blood. This chain connects TRBV10-3 to TRBJ2-5; perhaps TRBD2 as D (6 bases). Sequenced sample: blood. The TCR sequence derives from a human donor in good health. The CDR3: CAISEGNSGQETQYF. DNA of the CDR3: TGTGCCATCAGTGAAGGTAATAGCGGCCAAGAGACCCAGTACTTC.